The clone carrying this T cell receptor beta chain was counted between two and nine times. Its antigen is undetermined. The germline CDR1 and CDR2 sequences are SGHKS and YYEKEE (reference sequence). Between the trimmed V and J ends, which lost 3 bases and 2 bases, there was a span of 8 bases. The CDR3 loop spans 13 amino acids. cDNA synthesis used the whole RNA isolate, giving expressed TCRB sequences. Profiled with immunoSEQ multiplex PCR; TCRdb holds only in-frame clones, not every one. Of fewer than 200,000 clones in the sample, about 13% were seen once. The entry originates in a study of beta chain features in type 1 diabetes. General study points: A closer apparent resemblance between naive, central memory and Treg TCRB repertoires was seen in patients than in healthy donors.

This receptor was identified in a woman aged 18-29 years in good health. V is TRBV5-5 and J is TRBJ1-2, with unresolved D. Sequencing was carried out using central memory CD4+ T cells from blood. In DNA form, the CDR3 reads TGTGCCAGCAGCTCCGCCCAGAACTATGGCTACACCTTC. This codes for CASSSAQNYGYTF.